This T cell receptor beta chain was captured in a study of shared clonotypes between healthy human individuals. Findings and limits, study-wide: It was observed that approximately 5% of naive CD4 clonotypes were shared across several donors.

TCRdb keeps only in-frame clones here, not all; method: immunoSEQ multiplex PCR. The sample has approximately 110,000 clones; about 70% are singletons. This clone was picked up many times. Its antigen is unknown. From germline, CDR1 is MGHDK and CDR2 SYGVNS. The CDR3 totals 14 residues. V was pared by 3 bases and J by 7 bases, with 13 bases between. This chain uses TRBV25-1 with TRBJ1-5; weak D call: TRBD1 (5 bases). The receptor comes from a woman aged 30 to 39 in good health. Material: memory CD8+ T cells sorted from blood. Regarding subset: CD45RO+ cells pooled with CCR7-negative TemRA cells. In nucleotides, the CDR3 is TGTGCCAGCAGTGAGAAGCAGGGATTCCAGCCCCAGCATTTT. Translation gives CASSEKQGFQPQHF.